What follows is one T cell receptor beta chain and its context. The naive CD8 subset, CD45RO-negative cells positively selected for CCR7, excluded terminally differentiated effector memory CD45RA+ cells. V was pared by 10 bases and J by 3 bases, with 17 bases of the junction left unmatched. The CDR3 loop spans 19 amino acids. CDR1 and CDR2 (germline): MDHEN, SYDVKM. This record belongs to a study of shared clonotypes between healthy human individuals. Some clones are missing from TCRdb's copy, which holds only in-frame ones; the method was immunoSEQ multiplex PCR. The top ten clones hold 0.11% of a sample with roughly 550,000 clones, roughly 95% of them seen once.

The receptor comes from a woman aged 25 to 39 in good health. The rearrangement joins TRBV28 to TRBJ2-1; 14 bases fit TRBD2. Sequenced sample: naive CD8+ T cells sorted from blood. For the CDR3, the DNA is TGTGCCACCGATACTAGACTAGCGGGAGGGCCGGGCTTCTACAATGAGCAGTTCTTC. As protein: CATDTRLAGGPGFYNEQFF.